Listed below are T cell receptor beta chains from one sample, sequenced in a study of shared clonotypes between healthy human individuals. Sequencing used immunoSEQ multiplex PCR; TCRdb keeps in-frame clones, though not all of them. The data contain 2.3 million or so clones, more than 80% of them singletons. What was sequenced was naive CD4+ T cells from PBMCs. These receptors originate from a man aged 18 to 30 in good health. Some clones in this sample may be carry-over from other donors' samples. Each CDR3 is given with its conserved first and last residue. The D gene is left open where the match is weak. A clone size is listed for some rows: how often the clone was seen (once, few, many), or a class if it is expanded.

v_gene	abundance	j_gene	d_gene	CDR3nt	CDR3aa
TRBV18	.	TRBJ1-2	.	TGTGCCAGCTCACCCTTAAGTGAAGATGGCTACACCTTC	CASSPLSEDGYTF
TRBV28	.	TRBJ1-2	TRBD1	TGTGCCAGCAGTTCACCGGGACAGGGGGAACGTGGCTATGGCTACACCTTC	CASSSPGQGERGYGYTF
TRBV5-6	.	TRBJ1-2	.	TGTGCCAGCAGCCCAAACAGCCTTCAGAACTATGGCTACACCTTC	CASSPNSLQNYGYTF
TRBV7-3	.	TRBJ2-1	TRBD2	TGTGCCAGCAGCTTAAAGGGCGGGGGCAATGAGCAGTTCTTC	CASSLKGGGNEQFF
TRBV9	.	TRBJ1-1	TRBD1	TGTGCCAGCAGCGTAGGGGGACAGATTATGAACACTGAAGCTTTCTTT	CASSVGGQIMNTEAFF
TRBV7-9	.	TRBJ1-2	TRBD1	TGTGCCGGCAGCTTAGTAGGCAGGGGGCCTAACTATGGCTACACCTTC	CAGSLVGRGPNYGYTF
TRBV6-5	.	TRBJ2-3	.	TGTGCCAGCACCTTCCTGGGGGCGGGGGAAAATACGCAGTATTTT	CASTFLGAGENTQYF
TRBV9	.	TRBJ2-7	TRBD2	TGTGCCAGCAGCGTAGGGACTAGTCCCGAGCAGTACTTC	CASSVGTSPEQYF
TRBV11-2	.	TRBJ1-5	TRBD1	TGTGCCAGCAGCTTAGGAGGGACAGGCAATCAGCCCCAGCATTTT	CASSLGGTGNQPQHF
TRBV2	once	TRBJ1-4	.	TGTGCCAGCATCCTGACCGGGTCTCTCGGGGAAAAACTGTTTTTT	CASILTGSLGEKLFF
TRBV7-9	.	TRBJ1-4	.	TGTGCCAGCAGCCCAGCGCGGGGGGCTGGTGAAAAACTGTTTTTT	CASSPARGAGEKLFF
TRBV6-1	few	TRBJ1-5	.	TGTGCCAGCAACATTTTTGGGCCCCAGCATTTT	CASNIFGPQHF
TRBV10-1	.	TRBJ2-1	TRBD2	TGCGCCAGCAGTGAGTCCGGGGGGAGGGCCCGGAATGAGCAGTTCTTC	CASSESGGRARNEQFF
TRBV28	.	TRBJ1-5	.	TGTGCCAGCAGTTTACTTAAGAGAGGAAATCAGCCCCAGCATTTT	CASSLLKRGNQPQHF
TRBV6-5	.	TRBJ2-5	.	TGTGCCAGCAGTTACGGCCTAGCCCGCGAGACCCAGTACTTC	CASSYGLARETQYF
TRBV4-2	.	TRBJ1-2	TRBD1	TGTGCCAGCAGCCAAGCGCCCCGGGGACAGGGGGAGGATGGCTACACCTTC	CASSQAPRGQGEDGYTF
TRBV2	.	TRBJ2-3	.	TGTGCCAGCAGTTTGTCCGGGACGCAGTATTTT	CASSLSGTQYF
TRBV15	.	TRBJ1-2	.	TGTGCCACCAGCAGAGATCAGGGGTTCCATGGCTACACCTTC	CATSRDQGFHGYTF
TRBV7-2	few	TRBJ1-2	.	TGTGCCAGCAGCTTAGATCGGGGTTATAACTATGGCTACACCTTC	CASSLDRGYNYGYTF
TRBV15	.	TRBJ1-1	.	TGTGCCACCAGCATAGGACGGGATCTATCGAACACTGAAGCTTTCTTT	CATSIGRDLSNTEAFF
TRBV5-1	once	TRBJ2-3	.	TGCGCCAGCACCCCCAGCCCTAGGGGAGCAGATACGCAGTATTTT	CASTPSPRGADTQYF
TRBV9	.	TRBJ2-3	.	TGTGCCAGCAGCACCCGGGACCCGGGGACAGATACGCAGTATTTT	CASSTRDPGTDTQYF
TRBV4-1	.	TRBJ2-7	TRBD2	TGCGCCAGCAGCCGGGAAGGACTAGCGGCCTACGAGCAGTACTTC	CASSREGLAAYEQYF